The 20 T cell receptor beta chains listed next were all sequenced from one sample in a study of control samples from healthy donors and cancer patients. The table came from immunoSEQ multiplex PCR; TCRdb's copy has only in-frame clones and leaves some out. The sample lists nearly 40,000 clones, roughly 92% seen once, with roughly 3.5% in the top ten. The sequencing sample was made of blood. Receptor source: a woman aged 50 to 60 in good health.

The genes are TRBV5-6 and TRBJ2-3; 11 bases agree with TRBD2. CDR1 is SGHDT and CDR2 is YYEEEE in the germline V gene. Trimming removed 0 bases from V and 5 bases from J; junction bases left unmatched: 14. The CDR3 spans 19 residues. The CDR3 nucleotides are TGTGCCAGCAGCTTGGTTTGGCCTAGCGGGGGGAAGGGGAGAGATACGCAGTATTTT. This gives the protein CASSLVWPSGGKGRDTQYF.

Points on this clone: Germline and junction disagree at one end, which may indicate a read error. The chain couples TRBV19 to TRBJ2-5, with a possible D match to TRBD2 (5 bases). Per germline, CDR1 LNHDA and CDR2 SQIVND (reference sequence). The length of the CDR3 is 10 residues. CDR3 DNA sequence: TGTTCCAGCGGCGAAGAGACCCAGTACTTC. It encodes CSSGEETQYF.

This chain joins TRBV27 and TRBJ1-2; 12 nucleotides line up with TRBD1. The CDR3 has 16 residues. V shed 5 bases and J 8 bases; nucleotides not matched to a gene: 12. The germline gives CDR1 MNHEY, CDR2 SMNVEV (reference sequence). This CDR3 is CASSKIPGQGAVGYTF. The CDR3, as DNA: TGTGCCAGCAGTAAAATACCGGGACAGGGGGCCGTAGGCTACACCTTC.

The chain combines TRBV11-3 with TRBJ1-3; 12 bases map to TRBD1. Germline CDR1 reads SGHNT; CDR2 reads YENEEA. Trimming removed 5 bases from V and 5 bases from J; junction bases left unmatched: 7. This CDR3 has 16 amino acids. For the CDR3, the DNA is TGTGCCAGCAGCCCCGGGACAGGGGGCTCAAGAAACACCATATATTTT. Its translation: CASSPGTGGSRNTIYF.

The chain has TRBV2 and TRBJ2-3; TRBD2 agrees at 8 bases. V lost 10 bases, J lost 0 bases, and 3 bases stayed unmatched. CDR3 length: 13 residues. The germline V gene encodes CDR1 SNHLY and CDR2 FYNNEI. The CDR3 DNA sequence: TGTGCCAAACTAGCGGAGAGCACAGATACGCAGTATTTT. Translation gives CAKLAESTDTQYF.

DNA for the CDR3: TGTGCCAGCAGTCACTACGGGGGAAGCAATCAGCCCCAGCATTTT. It yields the protein CASSHYGGSNQPQHF. The V and J genes are TRBV28 and TRBJ1-5, with a possible D match to TRBD1 (5 bases). Germline-derived CDR1 and CDR2 are MDHEN and SYDVKM. The CDR3 loop spans 15 amino acids. Trimming stripped 5 bases from V and 1 base from J, with 12 bases between.

The rearrangement uses TRBV18 and TRBJ2-7; weak D call: TRBD2 (5 bases). The CDR3 length is 13 residues. The V and J ends lost 5 bases and 7 bases respectively, with 15 bases between them. The germline V gene has CDR1 KGHSH and CDR2 LQKENI. CDR3 sequence (DNA): TGTGCCAGCTCATTCAAAGAGGGTTGGGAGCAGTACTTC. Translated: CASSFKEGWEQYF.

The chain links TRBV30 to TRBJ2-5; D unresolved. There are 12 residues in the CDR3. V was cut by 4 bases and J by 0 bases, with 6 bases left in between. Germline V CDR1 and CDR2: GTSNPN, SVGIG (reference sequence). The CDR3 coding sequence is TGTGCCTGGAAGGCGTACCAAGAGACCCAGTACTTC. Its translation: CAWKAYQETQYF.

This rearrangement joins TRBV24-1 to TRBJ2-5; 9 bases are a match to TRBD1. Trimming removed 2 bases from V and 4 bases from J; junction bases left unmatched: 4. This CDR3 has 15 residues. Germline loops: CDR1 KGHDR, CDR2 SFDVKD. CDR3 DNA sequence: TGTGCCACCAGTGATTGGGGACAGGGTTCAGAGACCCAGTACTTC. Translating gives CATSDWGQGSETQYF.

This clone was recorded only once. The chain links TRBV7-2 to TRBJ1-2; no definite D call. The germline CDR1 and CDR2 sequences are SGHTA and FQGNSA. The germline V and J ends were trimmed by 1 base and 7 bases, with 13 bases remaining between them. The CDR3 has 14 residues. CDR3 region: CASSLERRESGYTF. The CDR3 DNA follows: TGTGCCAGCAGCTTAGAGCGACGGGAAAGTGGCTACACCTTC.

The V gene is TRBV18, the J gene TRBJ2-1; 10 bases are shared with TRBD1. The V segment lost 4 bases and the J segment 2 bases; nucleotides outside the gene matches: 8. This CDR3 contains 17 residues. The germline V gene encodes CDR1 KGHSH and CDR2 LQKENI. Here the CDR3 DNA reads TGTGCCAGCTCACAGGGGACAGGGGATGGGACCTACAATGAGCAGTTCTTC. This encodes CASSQGTGDGTYNEQFF.

The chain carries TRBV10-3 and TRBJ2-6; 7 bases are a match to TRBD1. This CDR3 region has 16 residues. The V and J ends lost 6 bases and 1 base, in that order; junction bases with no gene match: 6. Germline loops: CDR1 ENHRY, CDR2 SYGVKD. In DNA, the CDR3 is TGTGCCATCAGCCCGGGACAGCATTCTGGGGCCAACGTCCTGACTTTC. Its protein product is CAISPGQHSGANVLTF.

The CDR3 reads CASSSMHRDRREGYTF. DNA of the CDR3: TGTGCCAGCAGCTCCATGCACCGGGACAGGAGGGAAGGCTACACCTTC. The chain couples TRBV7-8 to TRBJ1-2, with TRBD1 matching over 8 bases. Germline V gives CDR1 SGHVS, CDR2 FQNEAQ. The V gene end was trimmed by 4 bases and the J gene end by 8 bases; junction bases not matched to a gene: 15. CDR3 length: 16 residues.

V and J are TRBV5-1 and TRBJ2-7; either TRBD1 or TRBD2 may fit D (5 bases each). Germline-derived CDR1 and CDR2 are SGHRS and YFSETQ. The CDR3 sequence is 13 residues long. Deletions cut 4 bases from V and 4 bases from J, with 12 bases between. The CDR3 is CASSISREYEQYF. In DNA form, the CDR3 reads TGCGCCAGCAGCATTTCCAGGGAGTACGAGCAGTACTTC.

This chain uses TRBV10-3 with TRBJ1-4; 7 nucleotides agree with TRBD1. This CDR3 has 14 residues. The germline CDR1 and CDR2 sequences are ENHRY and SYGVKD. J lost 10 bases, V lost 8 bases, and 13 bases had no gene match. The CDR3 coding sequence is TGTGCCATCTCCTCTCAGGGGGACGCAGGAAAACTGTTTTTT. Its translation is CAISSQGDAGKLFF.

The J gene is TRBJ2-7, the V gene TRBV2; no clear D. CDR1 SNHLY and CDR2 FYNNEI come from the germline V gene. V dropped 7 bases and J dropped 2 bases, with 15 bases sitting between them. This CDR3 is 14 amino acids long. The CDR3 DNA reads TGTGCCAGCAAGCCTAGACATACCACCTACGAGCAGTACTTC. It encodes CASKPRHTTYEQYF.

Worth noting for this clone: Other nucleotide sequences in the sample specify the same CDR3. The chain couples TRBV4-3 to TRBJ2-5; D gene uncertain. Trimming removed 5 bases at V and 0 bases at J, with 16 bases between. Germline assignment: CDR1 LGHNA and CDR2 YSLEER. The CDR3 has 16 residues. CDR3 bases: TGCGCCAGCAGCGCCAAGCTCCGTACTAACCAAGAGACCCAGTACTTC. Translation gives CASSAKLRTNQETQYF.

The chain joins TRBV5-4 to TRBJ1-1; no reliable D call. V shed 0 bases and J shed 5 bases, with 11 bases lying between them. CDR1 is SGHNT, CDR2 YYREEE, per germline (reference sequence). The CDR3 runs 14 residues. The CDR3 here is CASSLASKETEAFF. In DNA form, the CDR3 reads TGTGCCAGCAGCTTGGCGTCCAAAGAAACTGAAGCTTTCTTT.

The chain links TRBV6-5 to TRBJ1-4; D remains ambiguous. The CDR3 covers 14 residues. The V end was cut by 6 bases, the J end by 6 bases, with 14 bases between. Looked up from germline, CDR1 is MNHEY and CDR2 is SVGAGI. The CDR3 loop is CASSARGSHEKLFF. Here the CDR3 DNA reads TGTGCCAGCAGCGCACGTGGGTCCCATGAAAAACTGTTTTTT.

This rearrangement joins TRBV4-3 to TRBJ2-1; 11 bases map to TRBD2. V lost 1 base, J lost 4 bases, and 6 bases stayed unmatched. The CDR3 totals 17 residues. Germline CDR1 LGHNA, CDR2 YSLEER. CDR3 bases: TGCGCCAGCAGCCAAGGAGCTAGCGGGGGGAATTACAATGAGCAGTTCTTC. It encodes CASSQGASGGNYNEQFF.